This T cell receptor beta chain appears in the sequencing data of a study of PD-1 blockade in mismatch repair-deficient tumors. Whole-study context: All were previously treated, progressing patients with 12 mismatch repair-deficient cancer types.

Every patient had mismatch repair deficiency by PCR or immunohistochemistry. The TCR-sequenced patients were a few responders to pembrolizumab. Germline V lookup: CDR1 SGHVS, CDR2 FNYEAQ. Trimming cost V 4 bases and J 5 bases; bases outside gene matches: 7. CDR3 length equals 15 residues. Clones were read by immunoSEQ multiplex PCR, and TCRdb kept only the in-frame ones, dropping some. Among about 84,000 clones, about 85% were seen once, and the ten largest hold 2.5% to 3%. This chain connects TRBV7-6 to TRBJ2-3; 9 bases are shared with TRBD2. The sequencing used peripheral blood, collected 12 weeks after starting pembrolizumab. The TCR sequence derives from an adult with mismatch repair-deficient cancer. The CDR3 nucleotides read TGTGCCAGCAGCTCCTGGCGGGAGGGTAGAGATACGCAGTATTTT. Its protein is CASSSWREGRDTQYF. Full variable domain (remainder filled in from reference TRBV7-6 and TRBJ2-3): GAGVSQSPRYKVTKRGQDVALRCDPISGHVSLYWYRQALGQGPEFLTYFNYEAQQDKSGLPNDRFSAERPEGSISTLTIQRTEQRDSAMYRCASSSWREGRDTQYFGPGTRLTVL.